What follows are 25 T cell receptor beta chains derived from one specimen sequenced in a study of T cell responses to AZD1222 COVID-19 vaccine. The table came from immunoSEQ multiplex PCR; TCRdb's copy has only in-frame clones and leaves some out. The sample yields nearly 110,000 clones, 75% to 90% seen once. The specimen was peripheral blood, collected on day 0 of AZD1222 vaccination. These receptors all come from an adult in good health.

The chain links TRBV20-1 to TRBJ2-1; D possibly matches TRBD1 or TRBD2 (6 bases each). The germline V and J ends were trimmed by 6 bases and 13 bases, with 16 bases remaining between them. CDR3 size: 11 residues. The V gene's germline CDR1 is DFQATT and CDR2 SNEGSKA (reference sequence). CDR3 sequence: CSAAPLGGQFF. The DNA for the CDR3 is TGCAGTGCCGCCCCCCTCGGGGGCCAGTTCTTC.

The rearrangement uses TRBV5-1 and TRBJ2-3, with D perhaps being TRBD1 or TRBD2 (6 bases each). The V gene's germline CDR1 is SGHRS and CDR2 YFSETQ. The CDR3 has 16 amino acids. V lost 6 bases to trimming and J lost 0 bases, with 17 bases between them. CDR3 in amino acids: CASKLGGLESTDTQYF. As DNA, the CDR3 is TGCGCCAGCAAGCTAGGGGGGCTAGAAAGCACAGATACGCAGTATTTT.

The chain carries TRBV5-1 and TRBJ2-1, with D possibly being TRBD1 (6 bases). Germline V gene sequence: CDR1 SGHRS, CDR2 YFSETQ. Trimming cost V 3 bases and J 9 bases, with 16 bases left between them. The CDR3 consists of 14 residues. The CDR3, as DNA: TGCGCCAGCAGCTCCGGACAGCTCGGCCTTGAGCAGTTCTTC. It translates to CASSSGQLGLEQFF. Combining the CDR3 with reference TRBV5-1 and TRBJ2-1 gives the whole variable domain KAGVTQTPRYLIKTRGQQVTLSCSPISGHRSVSWYQQTPGQGLQFLFEYFSETQRNKGNFPGRFSGRQFSNSRSEMNVSTLELGDSALYLCASSSGQLGLEQFFGPGTRLTVL.

The J gene is TRBJ2-3, the V gene TRBV13; TRBD2 might be the D (5 bases). The germline V gene has CDR1 PRHDT and CDR2 FYEKMQ (reference sequence). CDR3 length: 17 residues. The V and J ends lost 0 bases and 4 bases respectively, with 17 bases between them. The CDR3 nucleotides are TGTGCCAGCAGCTTAGGCCTCTACGGGATAAGCGCAGATACGCAGTATTTT. Translating gives CASSLGLYGISADTQYF. Full variable domain (outside the CDR3, taken from reference TRBV13 and TRBJ2-3): AAGVIQSPRHLIKEKRETATLKCYPIPRHDTVYWYQQGPGQDPQFLISFYEKMQSDKGSIPDRFSAQQFSDYHSELNMSSLELGDSALYFCASSLGLYGISADTQYFGPGTRLTVL.

V and J are TRBV18 and TRBJ1-1; maybe TRBD1 (5 bases). The CDR3 loop spans 15 amino acids. Germline CDR1 KGHSH, CDR2 LQKENI. The V end lost 5 bases, the J end lost 3 bases, and 16 bases lay between the germline ends. The CDR3 sequence: CASSEGGAGYTEAFF. DNA for the CDR3: TGTGCCAGCTCAGAGGGAGGGGCTGGGTACACTGAAGCTTTCTTT.

The chain is built from TRBV9 and TRBJ2-3; tentatively, D is TRBD1 (6 bases). Deletions cut 4 bases from V and 6 bases from J, with 12 bases between. The germline CDR1 and CDR2 sequences are SGDLS and YYNGEE. The CDR3 has 13 amino acids. This CDR3 reads CASSPQRGDTQYF. The CDR3 nucleotides read TGTGCCAGCAGCCCCCAGAGGGGGGATACGCAGTATTTT. Full variable domain (missing parts from reference TRBV9 and TRBJ2-3): DSGVTQTPKHLITATGQRVTLRCSPRSGDLSVYWYQQSLDQGLQFLIQYYNGEERAKGNILERFSAQQFPDLHSELNLSSLELGDSALYFCASSPQRGDTQYFGPGTRLTVL.

The chain links TRBV4-2 to TRBJ2-1, with D possibly called TRBD1 or TRBD2 (5 bases each). This CDR3 comprises 17 residues. V was pared by 1 base and J by 0 bases, with 13 bases between. Germline values: CDR1 LGHNA, CDR2 YNFKEQ. Here the CDR3 reads CASSQATAESSYNEQFF. CDR3 bases: TGTGCCAGCAGCCAAGCGACAGCGGAGAGCTCCTACAATGAGCAGTTCTTC.

This clone has only a few counts. Other DNA sequences in this sample translate to the same CDR3. V usage is TRBV5-5 and J usage is TRBJ1-5; no reliable D call. CDR1 SGHKS and CDR2 YYEKEE come from the germline V gene (reference sequence). The CDR3 runs 13 residues. Trimming took off 0 bases at V and 2 bases at J, with 3 bases between the two ends. The CDR3 is CASSLAGNQPQHF. The DNA of the CDR3 is TGTGCCAGCAGCTTGGCGGGCAATCAGCCCCAGCATTTT.

Only a few counts were recorded for this clone. Other DNA sequences in the sample encode the same CDR3. V usage is TRBV10-3 and J usage is TRBJ1-1; D is undetermined. Germline CDR1 is ENHRY and CDR2 is SYGVKD. This CDR3 is built from 13 residues. V lost 2 bases and J 2 bases, leaving 6 bases between the germline ends. The CDR3 reads CAISEVGNTEAFF. The CDR3 DNA sequence: TGTGCCATCAGTGAGGTAGGAAACACTGAAGCTTTCTTT.

In its sample, this clone was seen a few times. This rearrangement joins TRBV6-5 to TRBJ1-2; D gene ambiguous. The V gene lost 0 bases and the J gene lost 4 bases, with 6 bases spanning the gap. CDR3 size: 13 residues. Germline CDR1 is MNHEY and CDR2 is SVGAGI. CDR3 nucleotides: TGTGCCAGCAGTTACTCGGCCTTCTATGGCTACACCTTC. This encodes CASSYSAFYGYTF.

This clone was counted once. The CDR3 DNA follows: TGTGCCAGCAGTTTATTTGATCCTCAAGCCGGGGAGCTGTTTTTT. Translated: CASSLFDPQAGELFF. The chain carries TRBV27 and TRBJ2-2; D remains ambiguous. CDR1 is MNHEY and CDR2 is SMNVEV in the germline V gene (reference sequence). Deletions cut 1 base from V and 6 bases from J, with 12 bases between. The CDR3 runs 15 residues.

The CDR3: CASSLGLVNTEAFF. CDR3 nucleotide sequence: TGTGCCAGCAGCTTGGGGTTGGTGAACACTGAAGCTTTCTTT. This chain uses TRBV5-6 with TRBJ1-1; D call uncertain. Germline V gives CDR1 SGHDT, CDR2 YYEEEE. The CDR3 runs 14 residues. Trimming removed 0 bases at V and 0 bases at J, with 6 bases between.

The rearrangement links TRBV27 to TRBJ1-1; D call uncertain. CDR1 and CDR2 (germline): MNHEY, SMNVEV (reference sequence). The CDR3 spans 14 residues. Between the trimmed V and J ends, which lost 4 bases and 6 bases, there was a span of 15 bases. CDR3 amino acids: CASSSRPGGAEAFF. The CDR3 DNA follows: TGTGCCAGCAGTTCGCGCCCTGGCGGAGCTGAAGCTTTCTTT.

The V and J genes are TRBV18 and TRBJ1-1, with 8 bases aligning to TRBD1. With V trimmed by 0 bases and J by 1 base, 4 bases remained unmatched. Germline V CDR1 and CDR2: KGHSH, LQKENI. The CDR3 is 16 residues long. Written as DNA, the CDR3 is TGTGCCAGCTCACCACCTATTGACAGGGGGAACACTGAAGCTTTCTTT. Amino acid sequence: CASSPPIDRGNTEAFF.

V is TRBV27 and J is TRBJ1-2, with 11 nucleotides matching TRBD1. This CDR3 contains 15 residues. V lost 4 bases and J lost 4; bases outside the gene matches: 5. Germline-derived CDR1 and CDR2 are MNHEY and SMNVEV (reference sequence). This CDR3 is CASSSGQGAAYGYTF. The DNA for the CDR3 is TGTGCCAGCAGTTCCGGACAGGGGGCGGCCTATGGCTACACCTTC.

This chain connects TRBV2 to TRBJ1-1, with D perhaps TRBD1 (6 bases). V shed 5 bases and J shed 2 bases, with 21 bases lying between them. The CDR3 length is 17 residues. From germline, CDR1 is SNHLY and CDR2 FYNNEI. The CDR3 sequence is CASSFKGVPLENTEAFF. CDR3 sequence (DNA): TGTGCCAGCAGTTTCAAGGGGGTCCCGCTCGAAAACACTGAAGCTTTCTTT.

The chain is built from TRBV6-5 and TRBJ2-7; TRBD1 aligns across 8 bases. The CDR3 length is 14 residues. The junction had 7 bases not matched to a gene; V was cut back by 4 bases and J by 5 bases. Germline V gives CDR1 MNHEY, CDR2 SVGAGI. CDR3 coding DNA: TGTGCCAGCAGTTCCCCCTCGGACAGGGACGAGCAGTACTTC. It is translated as CASSSPSDRDEQYF.

V usage is TRBV24-1 and J usage is TRBJ2-1; TRBD2 agrees at 10 bases. V lost 9 bases, J lost 3 bases, and 7 bases stayed unmatched. Germline CDR1 reads KGHDR; CDR2 reads SFDVKD. This CDR3 comprises 15 residues. The CDR3 sequence is CATGRLAGDYNEQFF. CDR3 nucleotide sequence: TGTGCCACCGGACGGCTAGCGGGGGACTACAATGAGCAGTTCTTC.

This chain uses TRBV4-1 with TRBJ2-2; the D gene is possibly TRBD2 (6 bases). The V end was cut by 4 bases, the J end by 7 bases, with 13 bases between. The CDR3 runs to 14 residues. Germline CDR1 and CDR2: MGHRA and YSYEKL. CDR3 sequence: CASSPPGGGGELFF. CDR3 DNA: TGCGCCAGCAGCCCCCCCGGGGGTGGCGGGGAGCTGTTTTTT.

The chain recombines TRBV2 with TRBJ2-7; D remains ambiguous. This CDR3 is 10 amino acids long. From germline, CDR1 is SNHLY and CDR2 FYNNEI. Trimming cost V 7 bases and J 4 bases, with 5 bases left between them. For the CDR3, the DNA is TGTGCCAGCAAGCGTTACGAGCAGTACTTC. Protein sequence: CASKRYEQYF.

The chain combines TRBV25-1 with TRBJ2-1; 15 positions agree with TRBD2. Germline V gene sequence: CDR1 MGHDK, CDR2 SYGVNS. The CDR3 covers 15 residues. V gave up 0 bases and J gave up 10 bases; unmatched junction bases: 1. In DNA form, the CDR3 reads TGTGCCAGCAGTGAATATGGGACTAGCGGGGGGGAGCAGTTCTTC. It encodes CASSEYGTSGGEQFF.

V is TRBV6-5 and J is TRBJ2-2; tentatively, D is TRBD1 (5 bases). From germline, CDR1 is MNHEY and CDR2 SVGAGI. This CDR3 contains 16 residues. Trimming shortened V by 0 bases and J by 6 bases, and 14 bases separated the two germline ends. CDR3 protein: CASSYSFTGGAGELFF. The CDR3 DNA reads TGTGCCAGCAGTTACTCGTTTACAGGCGGCGCCGGGGAGCTGTTTTTT.

This clone is a singleton in its sample. This chain uses TRBV7-9 with TRBJ1-2; D gene unclear. This CDR3 is built from 13 residues. Germline assignment: CDR1 SEHNR and CDR2 FQNEAQ (reference sequence). The V end was cut by 4 bases, the J end by 3 bases, with 9 bases between. CDR3 in amino acids: CASSSLTDYGYTF. Here the CDR3 DNA reads TGTGCCAGCAGCTCACTGACCGACTATGGCTACACCTTC.

The chain employs TRBV5-1 and TRBJ2-5; TRBD2 might be the D (6 bases). There are 16 residues in the CDR3. Germline assignment: CDR1 SGHRS and CDR2 YFSETQ. V lost 3 bases and J 7 bases, leaving 22 bases between the germline ends. DNA of the CDR3: TGCGCCAGCAGCTCTGGCCTGGGCGGGGAGTGGGGGACCCAGTACTTC. Protein product: CASSSGLGGEWGTQYF. Looking up the rest from reference TRBV5-1 and TRBJ2-5 gives the full variable domain: KAGVTQTPRYLIKTRGQQVTLSCSPISGHRSVSWYQQTPGQGLQFLFEYFSETQRNKGNFPGRFSGRQFSNSRSEMNVSTLELGDSALYLCASSSGLGGEWGTQYFGPGTRLLVL.

The chain is built from TRBV28 and TRBJ1-1; tentative D call: TRBD1 (6 bases). There are 15 residues in the CDR3. The V end was cut by 7 bases, the J end by 3 bases, with 18 bases between. Germline values: CDR1 MDHEN, CDR2 SYDVKM. The CDR3: CASKTVGKGDTEAFF. The DNA for the CDR3 is TGTGCCAGCAAAACGGTGGGAAAGGGGGACACTGAAGCTTTCTTT.